This is a list of T cell receptor beta chains from one sample in a study of T cell repertoires in cytomegalovirus infection. TCRdb itself ran the reads through MiXCR, one entry per CDR3 protein. The sample has roughly 280,000 distinct CDR3 sequences, about 20% seen once. These receptors have no identified antigens. This specimen was cultured PBMCs, taken from culture after CMV antigen stimulation. These receptors all stem from a human donor in good health (CMV status not recorded). Some clones in this sample may be carry-over from other donors' samples. Both conserved end residues are part of each CDR3. The order of the fields is J gene, D gene, clone size, CDR3 length, V gene, CDR3 DNA, CDR3 protein. A D gene is named only where the DNA matches it firmly. Only part of the rows carry a size: once, few, many, or a class if the clone is expanded.

J: TRBJ2-5; D: TRBD1; size: .; length: 13; V: TRBV29-1; DNA: TGCAGCGGGGGACAGGGTGGCCGAGAGACCCAGTACTTC; CDR3: CSGGQGGRETQYF
J: TRBJ2-2; D: .; size: .; length: 18; V: TRBV10-3; DNA: TGTGCCATCAGGACCCCCGGGGTACGGGGGCTGAACACCGGGGAGCTGTTTTTT; CDR3: CAIRTPGVRGLNTGELFF
J: TRBJ2-5; D: .; size: many; length: 15; V: TRBV7-2; DNA: TGTGCCAGCAGCTTGCGTCCGTCCAACCAAGAGACCCAGTACTTC; CDR3: CASSLRPSNQETQYF
J: TRBJ2-3; D: TRBD2; size: .; length: 16; V: TRBV7-2; DNA: TGTGCCAGCAGCGTAAACCCCGGACTAGCGCTCGATACGCAGTATTTT; CDR3: CASSVNPGLALDTQYF
J: TRBJ1-2; D: .; size: few; length: 14; V: TRBV7-2; DNA: TGTGCCAGCAGCTCCCCAATTAGGACACCCGAGGGCACCTTC; CDR3: CASSSPIRTPEGTF
J: TRBJ2-1; D: TRBD2; size: few; length: 14; V: TRBV27; DNA: TGTGCCAGCAGTTTTGGGGGGACTAACAATGAGCAGTTCTTC; CDR3: CASSFGGTNNEQFF
J: TRBJ2-1; D: .; size: .; length: 16; V: TRBV3-1; DNA: TGTGCCAGCAGCCAAGATCTGGGGCCCCTAGTTGGTGAGCAGTTCTTC; CDR3: CASSQDLGPLVGEQFF
J: TRBJ1-4; D: .; size: .; length: 15; V: TRBV15; DNA: TGTGCCACCAGCAGAGACTTAACAGGGAAAGAAAAACTGTTTTTT; CDR3: CATSRDLTGKEKLFF
J: TRBJ1-4; D: TRBD1; size: few; length: 15; V: TRBV18; DNA: TGTGCCAGCTCACCAGGGACAGACGTGGGTGAAAAACTGTTTTTT; CDR3: CASSPGTDVGEKLFF
J: TRBJ2-4; D: TRBD1; size: many; length: 16; V: TRBV6-2/TRBV6-3; DNA: TGTGCCAGCAGTGCCCGGGACAGGGTAGCCAAAAACATTCAGTACTTC; CDR3: CASSARDRVAKNIQYF
J: TRBJ1-1; D: .; size: .; length: 15; V: TRBV27; DNA: TGTGCCAGCACCCCCGTTAGCAGGGGAACCACTGAAGCTTTCTTT; CDR3: CASTPVSRGTTEAFF
J: TRBJ2-3; D: TRBD2; size: once; length: 15; V: TRBV29-1; DNA: TGCAGCGTTGAAGATCATCGGGAGGGTACAGATACGCAGTATTTT; CDR3: CSVEDHREGTDTQYF
J: TRBJ1-1; D: .; size: many; length: 14; V: TRBV7-2; DNA: TGTGCCAGCAGCATAAATACAGATAACACTGAAGCTTTCTTT; CDR3: CASSINTDNTEAFF
J: TRBJ1-5; D: TRBD1; size: many; length: 15; V: TRBV7-2; DNA: TGTGCCAGCAGCATATCGACAGGGTCGGATCAGCCCCAGCATTTT; CDR3: CASSISTGSDQPQHF
J: TRBJ1-1; D: .; size: .; length: 12; V: TRBV6-5; DNA: TGTGCCAGCAGTTACTCGCGGACTGAAGCTTTCTTT; CDR3: CASSYSRTEAFF
J: TRBJ2-5; D: .; size: few; length: 13; V: TRBV10-3; DNA: TGTGCCATCAGGGGGACCGAGGAAGAGACCCAGTACTTC; CDR3: CAIRGTEEETQYF
J: TRBJ1-1; D: .; size: .; length: 11; V: TRBV29-1; DNA: TGCAGCGTTAGGGGCAGGGTAAAGGATTTCTTT; CDR3: CSVRGRVKDFF
J: TRBJ2-2; D: .; size: few; length: 18; V: TRBV12-3/TRBV12-4; DNA: TGTGCCAGCAGTCCCCGCCTCCGGGTACTTCTAAGGGGCGGGGAGCTGTTTTTT; CDR3: CASSPRLRVLLRGGELFF
J: TRBJ1-4; D: .; size: few; length: 14; V: TRBV4-1; DNA: TGCGCCAGCAGCAAACAGGGCCCTAATGAAAAACTGTTTTTT; CDR3: CASSKQGPNEKLFF
J: TRBJ1-2; D: .; size: .; length: 13; V: TRBV7-2; DNA: TGTGCCAGCAGCCCCGGACGGGTATATGGCTACACCTTC; CDR3: CASSPGRVYGYTF
J: TRBJ1-6; D: .; size: .; length: 16; V: TRBV27; DNA: TGTGCCAGCAGCAAGGGGATTCAGGGTAGTGATTCACCCCTCCACTTT; CDR3: CASSKGIQGSDSPLHF
J: TRBJ2-5; D: TRBD1; size: .; length: 20; V: TRBV12-3/TRBV12-4; DNA: TGTGCCAGCAGTTTTCCCATCTCCTCTCGAGGACAGGGATCGCGAGAGACCCAGTACTTC; CDR3: CASSFPISSRGQGSRETQYF
J: TRBJ1-2; D: .; size: .; length: 16; V: TRBV4-1; DNA: TGCGCCAGCAGCCAAGGGCTTCAGGGGCCAGGCTATGGCTACACCTTC; CDR3: CASSQGLQGPGYGYTF
J: TRBJ1-3; D: .; size: .; length: 15; V: TRBV4-1; DNA: TGCGCCAGCAGCCAAGAGCGGACCTCTGGAAACACCATATATTTT; CDR3: CASSQERTSGNTIYF
J: TRBJ2-7; D: .; size: .; length: 15; V: TRBV24-1; DNA: TGTGCCACCAGTGATACCGGGACGGAAACGACCAAGCAGTACTTC; CDR3: CATSDTGTETTKQYF
J: TRBJ2-1; D: TRBD2; size: once; length: 15; V: TRBV20-1; DNA: TGCAGTGCTCTAGCGGGTTCAAGCTCCTACAATGAGCAGTTCTTC; CDR3: CSALAGSSSYNEQFF
J: TRBJ2-6; D: .; size: .; length: 15; V: TRBV9; DNA: TGTGCCAGCAGCGTATTTAGGTCTGGGGCCAACGTCCTGACTTTC; CDR3: CASSVFRSGANVLTF
J: TRBJ1-5; D: TRBD1; size: .; length: 14; V: TRBV6-5; DNA: TGTGCCAGCAGCCGACAGGGCGGCAATCAGCCCCAGCATTTT; CDR3: CASSRQGGNQPQHF
J: TRBJ1-2; D: .; size: few; length: 13; V: TRBV5-5; DNA: TGTGCCAGCAGAAAAGACAGGAACTATGGCTACACCTTC; CDR3: CASRKDRNYGYTF
J: TRBJ2-7; D: .; size: .; length: 15; V: TRBV11-2; DNA: TGTGCCAGCAGCTCTCTACAGGGAGTCACCTACGAGCAGTACTTC; CDR3: CASSSLQGVTYEQYF
J: TRBJ1-1; D: .; size: few; length: 16; V: TRBV5-4; DNA: TGTGCCAGCAGCTTGTTTCGCGAGCGGGGGAACACTGAAGCTTTCTTT; CDR3: CASSLFRERGNTEAFF
J: TRBJ1-1; D: .; size: .; length: 13; V: TRBV12-3/TRBV12-4; DNA: TGTGCCAGCAGTTTAGGTTTGCTCACTGGAGCTTTCTTT; CDR3: CASSLGLLTGAFF
J: TRBJ1-1; D: TRBD1; size: many; length: 14; V: TRBV7-6; DNA: TGTGCCAGCAGCCAAACTGACAGGGTGACTGAAGCTTTCTTT; CDR3: CASSQTDRVTEAFF
J: TRBJ1-1; D: .; size: few; length: 12; V: TRBV7-2; DNA: TGTGCCAGCAGCATGACAGGTGGATACGCTTTCTTT; CDR3: CASSMTGGYAFF
J: TRBJ2-1; D: TRBD2; size: many; length: 16; V: TRBV12-3/TRBV12-4; DNA: TGTGCCAGCAGTTTCCCTTTCCTAGCGGGTTACAATGAGCAGTTCTTC; CDR3: CASSFPFLAGYNEQFF
J: TRBJ2-7; D: TRBD2; size: .; length: 15; V: TRBV28; DNA: TGTGCCAGCAGGATGGGACTAGCGGGAGGGTACGAGCAGTACTTC; CDR3: CASRMGLAGGYEQYF
J: TRBJ2-6; D: .; size: many; length: 15; V: TRBV7-3; DNA: TGTGCCAGCAGCTTTGCGGGTACTGGGGCCAACGTCCTGACTTTC; CDR3: CASSFAGTGANVLTF
J: TRBJ2-2; D: TRBD1; size: many; length: 14; V: TRBV11-2; DNA: TGTGCCAGCAGCCGGTCAGGGGGAACCGGGGAGCTGTTTTTT; CDR3: CASSRSGGTGELFF
J: TRBJ2-5; D: .; size: .; length: 13; V: TRBV7-9; DNA: TGTGCCAGCAGCTTGAGGGGCGCCGAGACCCAGTACTTC; CDR3: CASSLRGAETQYF
J: TRBJ2-3; D: .; size: many; length: 15; V: TRBV12-3/TRBV12-4; DNA: TGTGCCAGCAGCCTGAAGGAAGGGAGTTCAGATACGCAGTATTTT; CDR3: CASSLKEGSSDTQYF
J: TRBJ2-1; D: .; size: many; length: 15; V: TRBV7-8; DNA: TGTGCCAGCAGCCTCACTAGAAGCTCCTACAATGAGCAGTTCTTC; CDR3: CASSLTRSSYNEQFF
J: TRBJ2-1; D: TRBD2; size: .; length: 16; V: TRBV24-1; DNA: TGTGCCACCAGTGATCCGGGACTAGCGGGAGCAAGTGAGCAGTTCTTC; CDR3: CATSDPGLAGASEQFF
J: TRBJ1-2; D: TRBD1; size: few; length: 13; V: TRBV6-1; DNA: TGTGCCAGCAGAAGGACAGGGGCGGAAGGCTACACCTTC; CDR3: CASRRTGAEGYTF
J: TRBJ2-3; D: .; size: .; length: 15; V: TRBV4-3; DNA: TGCGCCAGCAGCCATGGCGGAAGTGCCACAGATACGCAGTATTTT; CDR3: CASSHGGSATDTQYF
J: TRBJ1-2; D: .; size: .; length: 15; V: TRBV24-1; DNA: TGTGCCACCAGCGGGGGGCGGGGAGCTAACTATGGCTACACCTTC; CDR3: CATSGGRGANYGYTF
J: TRBJ1-1; D: .; size: many; length: 15; V: TRBV27; DNA: TGTGCCAGCAAAATTAAGGTAGGGTTAGGCACTGAAGCTTTCTTT; CDR3: CASKIKVGLGTEAFF
J: TRBJ1-5; D: .; size: .; length: 15; V: TRBV19; DNA: TGTGCCAGTAGTATATCCGGGTTCTTCAATCAGCCCCAGCATTTT; CDR3: CASSISGFFNQPQHF
J: TRBJ2-5; D: TRBD2; size: .; length: 14; V: TRBV12-3/TRBV12-4; DNA: TGTGCCAGCAGTTTTAGCACTAGCGGGCCCCCGCAGTACTTC; CDR3: CASSFSTSGPPQYF
J: TRBJ1-1; D: .; size: .; length: 13; V: TRBV12-3/TRBV12-4; DNA: TGTGCCAGCACGGGGCAGGGAAGTACTGAAGCTTTCTTT; CDR3: CASTGQGSTEAFF
J: TRBJ2-3; D: .; size: few; length: 12; V: TRBV6-6; DNA: TGTGCCAGCGCTCAGGCCGCAGATACGCAGTATTTT; CDR3: CASAQAADTQYF
J: TRBJ2-5; D: .; size: .; length: 13; V: TRBV29-1; DNA: TGCAGCGTTGGGACAGCTCCTCAAGAGACCCAGTACTTC; CDR3: CSVGTAPQETQYF
J: TRBJ2-7; D: .; size: many; length: 15; V: TRBV7-2; DNA: TGTGCCAGCAGCTTATTCCTCAGGGCACCCTACGAGCAGTACTTC; CDR3: CASSLFLRAPYEQYF
J: TRBJ1-6; D: .; size: .; length: 17; V: TRBV18; DNA: TGTGCCAGCTCACCACCGTCAGGGTTGTCCTATAATTCACCCCTCCACTTT; CDR3: CASSPPSGLSYNSPLHF
J: TRBJ1-1; D: .; size: few; length: 15; V: TRBV29-1; DNA: TGCAGCGTTGAAGAATTCCCCTCGGGGGGCACTGAAGCTTTCTTT; CDR3: CSVEEFPSGGTEAFF
J: TRBJ2-1; D: TRBD2; size: many; length: 14; V: TRBV20-1; DNA: TGCAGTGCGGTAGCGGGAAGCTCCTACAATGAGCAGTTCTTC; CDR3: CSAVAGSSYNEQFF